This passage covers 6 T cell receptor beta chains from one sample sequenced in a study of radiation and T cells in renal cell carcinoma. Libraries were prepared by immunoSEQ multiplex PCR; TCRdb keeps only in-frame clonotypes and omits some of them. The data show 150,000 or so clones, with over 75% seen just once and 9.5% to 15% held by the top ten. Time point of the sample: baseline pretreatment blood. Treatment specified: 15 Gy SBRT to primary tumor, nephrectomy 4 weeks later. Source: blood, taken from a patient whose treatment included radiotherapy and nephrectomy. These receptors were collected from a woman between 45 and 60 years old with renal cell carcinoma.

About this clone: Other nucleotide sequences from this sample produce the same CDR3. This chain uses TRBV18 with TRBJ1-1, with 7 bases matching TRBD1. This CDR3 region has 12 residues. Germline V gives CDR1 KGHSH, CDR2 LQKENI. V lost 3 bases to trimming and J lost 8 bases; unmatched junction nucleotides: 3. The CDR3 is CASSPSDREAFF. CDR3 DNA sequence: TGTGCCAGCTCACCTTCGGACAGGGAAGCTTTCTTT.

V is TRBV5-1 and J is TRBJ2-2; D might be TRBD1 (5 bases). Germline V CDR1 and CDR2: SGHRS, YFSETQ. The V end was cut by 0 bases, the J end by 0 bases, with 6 bases between. This CDR3 is built from 15 residues. The CDR3 DNA reads as TGCGCCAGCAGCTTGGACAGGCCGAACACCGGGGAGCTGTTTTTT. Amino acids: CASSLDRPNTGELFF.

V is TRBV7-9 and J is TRBJ2-7; TRBD1 is a possible D gene (6 bases). Germline lookup yields CDR1 SEHNR and CDR2 FQNEAQ (reference sequence). Trimming shortened V by 0 bases and J by 2 bases, and 11 bases separated the two germline ends. The CDR3 is 15 residues long. The CDR3 coding sequence is TGTGCCAGCAGCTTAGCGGGGGCGAGGGCCTACGAGCAGTACTTC. Translating gives CASSLAGARAYEQYF.

This clone was counted only a few times. The chain couples TRBV7-2 to TRBJ1-1; the D is unclear. This CDR3 contains 11 residues. Trimming took 6 bases from V and 10 from J, leaving 12 bases between them. Germline V gives CDR1 SGHTA, CDR2 FQGNSA. The CDR3 here is CASSKPVTAFF. The CDR3 DNA follows: TGTGCCAGCAGTAAGCCGGTGACAGCTTTCTTT.

V gene TRBV9 combines with J gene TRBJ1-4; D may be TRBD1 (5 bases). Germline V gene lookup returns CDR1 SGDLS and CDR2 YYNGEE. The V end lost 3 bases, the J end lost 6 bases, and 15 bases lay between the germline ends. This CDR3 has 15 amino acids. CDR3 DNA: TGTGCCAGCAGCGGGACCGGGACGGTAGATGAAAAACTGTTTTTT. It translates to CASSGTGTVDEKLFF.

The chain combines TRBV5-1 with TRBJ1-6; a weak D match, TRBD1 (6 bases). The length of the CDR3 is 13 residues. Between the trimmed V and J ends, which lost 1 base and 7 bases, there was a span of 6 bases. Germline V gene sequence: CDR1 SGHRS, CDR2 YFSETQ. CDR3 in DNA: TGCGCCAGCAGCTTGCAGGGGAATTCACCCCTCCACTTT. Its protein product is CASSLQGNSPLHF.